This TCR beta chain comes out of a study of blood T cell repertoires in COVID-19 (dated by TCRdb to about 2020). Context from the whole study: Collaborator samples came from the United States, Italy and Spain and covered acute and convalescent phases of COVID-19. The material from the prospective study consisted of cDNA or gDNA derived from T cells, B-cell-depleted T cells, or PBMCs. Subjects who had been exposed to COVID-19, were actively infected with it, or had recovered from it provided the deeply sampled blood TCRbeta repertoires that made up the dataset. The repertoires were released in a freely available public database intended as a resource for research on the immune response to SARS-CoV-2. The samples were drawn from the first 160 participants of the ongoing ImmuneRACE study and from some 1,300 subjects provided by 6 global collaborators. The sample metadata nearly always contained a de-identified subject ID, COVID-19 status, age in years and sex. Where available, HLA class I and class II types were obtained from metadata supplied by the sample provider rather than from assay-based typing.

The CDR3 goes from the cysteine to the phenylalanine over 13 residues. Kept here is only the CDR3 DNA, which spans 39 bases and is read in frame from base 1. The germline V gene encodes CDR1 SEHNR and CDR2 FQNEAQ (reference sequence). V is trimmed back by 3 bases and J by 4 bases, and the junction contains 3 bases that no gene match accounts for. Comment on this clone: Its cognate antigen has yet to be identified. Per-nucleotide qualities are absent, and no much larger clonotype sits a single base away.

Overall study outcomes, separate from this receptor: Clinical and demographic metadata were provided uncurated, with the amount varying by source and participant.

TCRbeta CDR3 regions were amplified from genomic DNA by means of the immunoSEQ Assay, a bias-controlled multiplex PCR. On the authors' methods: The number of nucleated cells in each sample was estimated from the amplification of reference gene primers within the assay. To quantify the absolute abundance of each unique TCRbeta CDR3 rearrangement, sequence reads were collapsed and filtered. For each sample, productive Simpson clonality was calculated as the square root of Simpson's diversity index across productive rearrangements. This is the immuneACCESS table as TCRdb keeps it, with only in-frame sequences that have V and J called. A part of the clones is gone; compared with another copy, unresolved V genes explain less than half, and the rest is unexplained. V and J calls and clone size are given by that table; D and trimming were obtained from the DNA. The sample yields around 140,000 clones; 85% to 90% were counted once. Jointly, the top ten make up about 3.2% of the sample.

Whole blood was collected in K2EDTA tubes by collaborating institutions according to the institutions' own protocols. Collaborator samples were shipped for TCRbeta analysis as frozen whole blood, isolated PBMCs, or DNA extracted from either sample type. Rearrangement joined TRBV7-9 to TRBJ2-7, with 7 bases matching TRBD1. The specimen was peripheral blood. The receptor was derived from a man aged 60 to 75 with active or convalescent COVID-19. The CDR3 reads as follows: CASSLGTAYEQYF. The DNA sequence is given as TGTGCCAGCAGCTTGGGGACAGCTTACGAGCAGTACTTC.